A single T cell receptor (beta chain) is shown here with its context. By its share of the sample, this clone is medium-sized (0.01 to 0.1%). There is no known antigen for this receptor. No quality values exist for individual bases; no much larger clone is one base distant. The data belong to a study of metastatic and nonmetastatic thyroid tumors (dated by TCRdb to the early 2020s). Notes on the research overall: Repertoires were compared across peripheral blood and tumor or nodule tissue samples from malignant and benign thyroid patients. General study outcomes and caveats: In both blood and tumor samples, malignant tumors were reported to have significantly higher TCR beta diversity than benign nodules.

Library creation used PCR. The sequencer was an Illumina HiSeq 4000. High-throughput sequencing was used to profile the CDR3 region of the TCR beta-chain in every patient. The study's own analysis went as follows. A classifier to discriminate distant-metastatic papillary thyroid cancer patients was built from CDR3 differences across clinicopathological groups. The Shannon index was used to measure repertoire diversity, and the Morisita-Horn index was used to measure how similar tumor and blood repertoires were. In-frame beta chains were kept once TCRdb had trimmed the public reads at Q25 with fastp and called clones with MiXCR. The authors' filters were not applied to this entry. For this sample there are tens of thousands of clones; 20% appear just once. The top ten hold around two fifths of the sample. No patient had received any treatment before thyroid surgery. Using T-cell receptor beta sequencing, the researchers looked back retrospectively at clinical samples from patients, gathered between about 2012 and 2018.

The CDR3 contains 16 residues, cysteine and phenylalanine counted. This entry keeps only the CDR3 DNA: 48 bases, framed from base 1. V ends up 1 base short and J 2 bases short, with an unmatched junction base count of 3. CDR1 is given as MDHEN and CDR2 as SYDVKM, both from the germline V gene. The rearranged chain carries TRBV28 and TRBJ2-3, with 10 bases matching TRBD2. This TCR was sampled from a female donor with papillary thyroid cancer or a benign thyroid nodule (not recorded which). Some clones in this sample may be carry-over from other donors' samples. Material: blood. Here the CDR3 is given as CASSLYTSGDTDTQYF. The nucleotide sequence is given as TGTGCCAGCAGTTTATATACTAGCGGGGACACAGATACGCAGTATTTT.